The clone carrying this T cell receptor (beta chain) was detected only a few times. Its antigen is undetermined. The CDR3 runs to 14 residues. The V gene's germline CDR1 is LGHDT and CDR2 YNNKEL (reference sequence). Deletions cut 2 bases from V and 2 bases from J, with 8 bases between. This sample is part of a study of T-cell memory formation after mild COVID-19. Study summary: Largely donor-specific TCR clusters were found.

MiXCR, applied by TCRdb to the 5' RACE reads, yields one record per CDR3 protein. This repertoire shows a few hundred thousand distinct CDR3 sequences, roughly 19% found once; its top ten account for around a fifth. Points from the study as a whole: The CD4+ clones that contracted clustered mainly within CM and EM, and the CD8+ clones concentrated in EMRA. Later expanders leaned toward CD4+, whereas clones contracting from day 15 to 85 were balanced CD4/CD8.

The clonotype comes from a man between 18 and 35 years old who had mild COVID-19 (a few samples of this study predate the infection). Cell type and time point are not known. The sequencing sample was made of PBMCs or a T cell subset sorted from them (not recorded which). The V and J genes are TRBV3-1 and TRBJ2-3, with D unclear. In DNA form, the CDR3 reads TGTGCCAGCAGCCAATTTTCGCCCACAGATACGCAGTATTTT. Its protein is CASSQFSPTDTQYF.